This T cell receptor beta chain was observed in a study of cytomegalovirus exposure and HLA in healthy donors. Study results and caveats: The tendency of first-cohort TCR clusters to co-occur in the 120 validation repertoires was identified by a subsequent analysis.

Produced via immunoSEQ multiplex PCR; TCRdb's table is partial and in-frame only. In the table there are some 150,000 clones, approximately 89% of which are singletons. As regards this clone: The antigen is unknown.

Sequenced material: PBMCs. This receptor was identified in a woman younger than 35 in good health and CMV-seropositive.

CDR3 amino acids: CSVGWRRTGTGELFF. The CDR3 DNA follows: TGCAGCGTTGGGTGGAGACGGACAGGCACCGGGGAGCTGTTTTTT. J is TRBJ2-2 and V is TRBV29-1, with TRBD1 matching 7 bases. The CDR3 runs 15 residues. The V gene end was trimmed by 4 bases and the J gene end by 4 bases; junction bases not matched to a gene: 9. Germline values: CDR1 SQVTM, CDR2 ANQGSEA.